This is a list of T cell receptor beta chains from one sample in a study of blood T cell repertoires in COVID-19. Some clones are missing from TCRdb's copy, which holds only in-frame ones; the method was immunoSEQ multiplex PCR. The sample has approximately 60,000 clones, 65% to 80% seen once; the top ten hold approximately 20%. Source material: peripheral blood. The receptor source for this set is a woman older than 75 with active or convalescent COVID-19. Each CDR3 is given with its conserved first and last residue. A D gene is named only where the DNA matches it firmly. Size is stated for part of the rows, as once, few or many counts, or as a class when the clone is expanded.

size,D,J,V,DNA,CDR3
-,-,TRBJ1-2,TRBV30,TGTGCCTGGAGTGTAAGCGGGACAAGCGCCTATGGCTACACCTTC,CAWSVSGTSAYGYTF
few,TRBD1,TRBJ1-1,TRBV27,TGTGCCAGCAGTTTATCCCCTGGGACAGGGCGAATCGGCACTGAAGCTTTCTTT,CASSLSPGTGRIGTEAFF
once,-,TRBJ1-2,TRBV6-5,TGTGCCAGCAGTTACTCAGACGGGACTAACTATGGCTACACCTTC,CASSYSDGTNYGYTF
-,-,TRBJ1-1,TRBV6-5,TGTGCCAGCAGTTACTCGAGGGTAGCGAGCACTGAAGCTTTCTTT,CASSYSRVASTEAFF
-,-,TRBJ2-3,TRBV5-6,TGTGCCAGCAGCTTCAGGGTTGGATCGGAAACAGATACGCAGTATTTT,CASSFRVGSETDTQYF
-,-,TRBJ1-2,TRBV14,TGTGCCAGCAGCCGGGCGGGGGGCGCCTACTATGGCTACACCTTC,CASSRAGGAYYGYTF
-,TRBD2,TRBJ2-1,TRBV7-3,TGTGCCAGCAGCGCGCTAGCGGGGGGCCGGAATGAGCAGTTCTTC,CASSALAGGRNEQFF
-,TRBD1,TRBJ1-2,TRBV5-3,TGTGCCAGAAGGAAGAGAAGTCGCTTATACCGGGACAGCCGCCCTGTGGAGTATGGCTACACCTTC,CARRKRSRLYRDSRPVEYGYTF
-,-,TRBJ1-1,TRBV9,TGTGCCAGCAGCGCCTCCTCACCCGGGCAGGGGTCCATGAACACTGAAGCTTTCTTT,CASSASSPGQGSMNTEAFF
-,-,TRBJ1-1,TRBV5-1,TGCGCCAGCAGCTTGTCTTCCCAGGGGCGAGGCACTGAAGCTTTCTTT,CASSLSSQGRGTEAFF
-,TRBD2,TRBJ2-1,TRBV3-1/TRBV3-2,TGTGCCAGCAGCCCTCACGGGGGGAGCTCCTACAATGAGCAGTTCTTC,CASSPHGGSSYNEQFF
-,-,TRBJ1-1,TRBV27,TGTGCCAGCAGTTTATCCCCGGGGATGAACACTGAAGCTTTCTTT,CASSLSPGMNTEAFF
-,-,TRBJ1-1,TRBV6-5,TGTGCCAGCGGGGAGACGGGAGAAGCTTTCTTT,CASGETGEAFF
-,TRBD1,TRBJ2-2,TRBV7-6,TGTGCCAGCAGCTGGACAGGCGGGTCTTCGAACACCGGGGAGCTGTTTTTT,CASSWTGGSSNTGELFF
once,TRBD1,TRBJ2-3,TRBV5-1,TGCGCCAGCAGCTGGGGACAGGGGACCACAGATACGCAGTATTTT,CASSWGQGTTDTQYF
-,TRBD1,TRBJ2-3,TRBV5-1,TGCGCCAGCAGCTTGGACGGGACAGGGAGCACAGATACGCAGTATTTT,CASSLDGTGSTDTQYF
-,-,TRBJ1-5,TRBV3-1/TRBV3-2,TGTGCCAGCAGCAACTATGGTCAGCCCCAGCATTTT,CASSNYGQPQHF
-,TRBD2,TRBJ2-7,TRBV4-2,TGTGCCAGCAGCCAAGACCTTTCTGGGGGACTAGGATCCACGAACTCCTACGAGCAGTACTTC,CASSQDLSGGLGSTNSYEQYF
-,-,TRBJ1-4,TRBV11-2,TGTGCCAGCAGCTTAGTCCCAGGGGTAGAAAAACTGTTTTTT,CASSLVPGVEKLFF
few,TRBD1,TRBJ1-2,TRBV6-5,TGTGCCAGCAGTAAACAGGGGGCAACTGGCTACACCTTC,CASSKQGATGYTF
-,-,TRBJ1-5,TRBV10-3,TGTGCCATCAGCCCGTATAGCAATCAGCCCCAGCATTTT,CAISPYSNQPQHF
-,TRBD2,TRBJ2-1,TRBV6-2/TRBV6-3,TGTGCCAGCAGTCTACAGCGGGGGGGCGAGCAGTTCTTC,CASSLQRGGEQFF
-,TRBD1,TRBJ1-1,TRBV6-6,TGTGCCAGCAGTCTTCCTCCACCAGGGACAGGGAGGGGAAGGACTGAAGCTTTCTTT,CASSLPPPGTGRGRTEAFF